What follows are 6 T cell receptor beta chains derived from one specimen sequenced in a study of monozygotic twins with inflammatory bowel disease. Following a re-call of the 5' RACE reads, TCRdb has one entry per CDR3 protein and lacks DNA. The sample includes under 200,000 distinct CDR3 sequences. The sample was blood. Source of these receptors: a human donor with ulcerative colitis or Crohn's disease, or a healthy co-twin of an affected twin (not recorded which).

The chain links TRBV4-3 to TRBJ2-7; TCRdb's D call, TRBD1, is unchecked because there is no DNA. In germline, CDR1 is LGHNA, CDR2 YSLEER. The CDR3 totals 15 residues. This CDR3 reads CASSQEDRETYEQYF.

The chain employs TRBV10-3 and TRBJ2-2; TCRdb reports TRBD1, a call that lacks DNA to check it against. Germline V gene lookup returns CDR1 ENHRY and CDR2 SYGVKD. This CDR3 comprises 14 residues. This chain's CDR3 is CAISDRVNTGELFF.

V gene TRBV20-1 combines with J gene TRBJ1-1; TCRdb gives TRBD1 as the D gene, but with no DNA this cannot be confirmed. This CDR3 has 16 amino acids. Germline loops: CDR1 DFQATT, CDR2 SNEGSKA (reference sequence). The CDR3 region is CSAVSIDRGIQEGAFF.

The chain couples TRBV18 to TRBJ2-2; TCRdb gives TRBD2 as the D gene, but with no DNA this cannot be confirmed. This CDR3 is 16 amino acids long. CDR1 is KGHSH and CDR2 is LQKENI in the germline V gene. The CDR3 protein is CASSPPKSSETGELFF.

This CDR3 is CSVWDRRKYSNQPQHF. The rearrangement uses TRBV20-1 and TRBJ1-5; TCRdb's D call, TRBD1, is unchecked because there is no DNA. Germline CDR1 DFQATT, CDR2 SNEGSKA (reference sequence). This CDR3 is 16 amino acids long.

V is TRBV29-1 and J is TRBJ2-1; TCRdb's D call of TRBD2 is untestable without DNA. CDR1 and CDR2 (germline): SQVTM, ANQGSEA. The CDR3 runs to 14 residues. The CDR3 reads CSARTSGRAVEQFF.